Listed below are T cell receptor beta chains from one sample, sequenced in a study of blood T cell repertoires in COVID-19. The protocol was immunoSEQ multiplex PCR, while the TCRdb copy is restricted to in-frame clones and leaves out a portion. The table records about 160,000 clones, 65% to 85% of them present only once. Sequenced: peripheral blood. These receptors all stem from a woman of 80 years or more with active or convalescent COVID-19. Each CDR3 is given with its conserved first and last residue. Not every row has a clone size; where given, it reads once, few, many or a size class.

NA	TRBV7-2	TRBJ2-1	CASSSVGGEQFF
NA	TRBV14	TRBJ1-6	CASSRGATYNSPLHF
NA	TRBV18	TRBJ2-1	CASSPPGLAGGQNEQFF
few	TRBV18	TRBJ1-2	CASSPDRETLYGYTF
NA	TRBV27	TRBJ1-2	CASSFGASGGYTF
NA	TRBV11-3	TRBJ2-1	CASSPRGSNEQFF
NA	TRBV5-1	TRBJ2-7	CASSLGTSRDYEQYF
few	TRBV6-5	TRBJ2-3	CASRPGAHTDTQYF
NA	TRBV11-2	TRBJ2-5	CASSSGQGAGFKETQYF
NA	TRBV11-3	TRBJ1-3	CASSSLRTDGNTIYF
NA	TRBV5-1	TRBJ2-7	CASSPTGGSSYEQYF
NA	TRBV9	TRBJ2-2	CASSVAGWGTGTGELFF
NA	TRBV3-1/TRBV3-2	TRBJ1-2	CASSQDPGSPGGYTF
once	TRBV6-5	TRBJ1-4	CASSYMRGRNEKLFF
NA	TRBV6-4	TRBJ1-1	CASSETGYTEAFF
NA	TRBV30	TRBJ1-3	CAWFRPGLLGNTIYF
NA	TRBV21-1	TRBJ1-1	CATPWGRRRDTEAFF
NA	TRBV12-3/TRBV12-4	TRBJ2-5	CASSPDRGPQYF
NA	TRBV5-1	TRBJ2-7	CASSMGQGGYEQYF
NA	TRBV3-1/TRBV3-2	TRBJ1-1	CASSRWTGVPEAFF
NA	TRBV6-5	TRBJ1-2	CASSYSGQGRGGYTF
NA	TRBV21-1	TRBJ1-6	CASSKVPQGKYSPLHF
NA	TRBV5-1	TRBJ1-6	CASSLSEGVNSPLHF
NA	TRBV13	TRBJ1-2	CASSLGGQPYGYTF
NA	TRBV27	TRBJ2-3	CASSPDRVADTQYF
NA	TRBV15	TRBJ1-4	CATSSLGQLLATNEKLFF
NA	TRBV5-1	TRBJ1-1	CASSLGTGRNTEAFF
NA	TRBV7-9	TRBJ2-5	CASSLALYGETQYF
NA	TRBV19	TRBJ2-4	CASSFLGTSGSTIQYF
NA	TRBV6-5	TRBJ1-1	CASSYATGGRTEAFF
NA	TRBV6-4	TRBJ1-1	CASSDSGSGTEAFF
NA	TRBV9	TRBJ2-1	CASSAAPGQGNEQFF
NA	TRBV19	TRBJ1-2	CASSIVVTGGGYTF
NA	TRBV6-2/TRBV6-3	TRBJ1-1	CASSTNYGGQAFF
NA	TRBV7-9	TRBJ1-1	CASSWTVNTEAFF
NA	TRBV5-6	TRBJ2-7	CASSLLQGAYEQYF
NA	TRBV9	TRBJ1-1	CASRPSGQRNTEAFF
NA	TRBV10-3	TRBJ2-1	CAIRDMSGGAGNEQFF
NA	TRBV5-1	TRBJ1-3	CASSFGSGEGNTIYF
once	TRBV5-6	TRBJ1-2	CASSLGDSDYGYTF
NA	TRBV30	TRBJ2-5	CAWSRGAGETQYF
NA	TRBV6-5	TRBJ2-7	CASRNRDNYYEQYF
once	TRBV27	TRBJ2-2	CASPTQDRGLDTGELFF
once	TRBV6-1	TRBJ2-3	CASSEAAGWGTDTQYF
NA	TRBV19	TRBJ1-1	CASSISVNTEAFF
NA	TRBV5-8	TRBJ1-1	CASSLTGATEAFF
NA	TRBV6-5	TRBJ2-5	CASTPPQGEETQYF
few	TRBV20-1	TRBJ1-1	CSAPGKSEAFF
NA	TRBV5-1	TRBJ2-1	CASSPIRDSLWNEQFF
NA	TRBV7-8	TRBJ2-2	CASSLTGSWELFF
few	TRBV5-4	TRBJ1-2	CASRRGQGNLYGYTF
NA	TRBV5-4	TRBJ2-2	CASSLGGLGTGELFF
NA	TRBV6-5	TRBJ1-6	CASRGRTGGSPLHF
NA	TRBV10-3	TRBJ1-3	CAISAFAGAGNTIYF
NA	TRBV5-1	TRBJ1-2	CASSLSVNYGYTF
once	TRBV19	TRBJ1-3	CASTSAGTGGSTIYF
NA	TRBV2	TRBJ1-1	CAGRVAKSEAFF